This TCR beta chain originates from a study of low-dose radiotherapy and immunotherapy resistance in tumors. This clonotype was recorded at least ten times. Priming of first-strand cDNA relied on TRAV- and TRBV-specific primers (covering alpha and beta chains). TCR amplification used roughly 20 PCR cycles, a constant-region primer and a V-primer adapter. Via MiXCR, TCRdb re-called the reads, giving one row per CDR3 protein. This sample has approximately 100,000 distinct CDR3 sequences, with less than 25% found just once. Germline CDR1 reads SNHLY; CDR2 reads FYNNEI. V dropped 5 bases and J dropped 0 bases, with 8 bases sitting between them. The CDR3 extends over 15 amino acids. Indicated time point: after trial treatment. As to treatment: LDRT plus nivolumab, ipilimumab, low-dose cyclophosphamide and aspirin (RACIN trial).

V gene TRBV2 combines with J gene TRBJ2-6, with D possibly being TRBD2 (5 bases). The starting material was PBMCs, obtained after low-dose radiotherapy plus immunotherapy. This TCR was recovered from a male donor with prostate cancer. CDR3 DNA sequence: TGTGCCAGCAGTAGGGAGAGCTCTGGGGCCAACGTCCTGACTTTC. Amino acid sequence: CASSRESSGANVLTF.